This T cell receptor beta chain originates from a study of cytomegalovirus exposure and HLA in healthy donors (dated by TCRdb to the late 2010s). General notes on the study: In an earlier analysis of 587 of the donors, roughly 300 Gb of sequence data and some 120 million unique TCR beta sequences from about 179 million T cells were reported. Because of strong linkage in the cohort, four to six DR-DQ haplotypes were treated as single units for association and clustering. Using immunosequencing, the study profiled T cell repertoires from 500 to 800 subjects and related those repertoires to cytomegalovirus serostatus. The genetic ancestry cluster associated with self-reported Caucasian donors included over 80% of the 350 to 500 genotyped donors. An early release covering more than 500 HLA-typed donors comprised about 300 gigabases of sequencing data and approximately 85 million unique TCR sequences. Typing coverage differed by locus: A, B, C, DRB1 and DQB1 were typed in roughly 620-630 donors, DQA1 in about 510, DPA1 in around 580, and DPB1 in roughly 470. To predict cytomegalovirus infection status, the study brought together high-throughput TCR immunosequencing, statistical association of individual TCRs with disease status, and machine learning. The study was designed to test whether signatures of past pathogen exposure could be identified by cataloging public T cell receptors. Along with the roughly 700-subject first cohort, a separate validation cohort of over a hundred different subjects was used. HLA typing covered class I and class II loci at four-digit resolution. To decide whether each TCR beta V gene segment behaved as functional or pseudogenic, an earlier analysis of several hundred of the donors relied on high-throughput TCR beta sequencing. In the later analysis, no new phenotypic data were used to find candidate immune exposures; instead, reliance was placed on TCR beta sequences and their occurrence across donors. In a later genetic analysis, genome-wide SNP genotypes for about 55% of the roughly 670 donors were used, and that subset was treated as a discovery cohort. Across roughly 420 genotyped donors of the cohort, an average of roughly 200,000 unique TCR beta nucleotide sequences per donor were sequenced, and 15% to 20% of those sequences were non-productive. Every discovery cohort repertoire had been produced on one sequencing platform. A later analysis re-analyzed previously published TCR beta repertoires from hundreds of donors and added high-resolution HLA genotyping to study TCR occurrence patterns. Donor age, sex, ethnicity and CMV serostatus were compiled alongside the repertoire data.

On this clone: Its antigen is not yet known. The record has no base qualities; no much larger clone is one base away.

The cohort consisted of some 730 healthy bone marrow donors. At the time of sampling, all cohort members were nominally healthy, though unrecorded immune exposures were likely present. The donor tested CMV seropositive, placing the donor among the 250 to 300 seropositive members of the cohort. Every donor gave a peripheral blood sample, and the peripheral blood mononuclear cells from that sample were used for TCR beta sequencing. The Qiagen DNeasy Blood Extraction Kit was used to extract genomic DNA from the blood cell samples. Library preparation employed the immunoSEQ multiplex PCR assay. The multiplex PCR relied on a mix of 60 forward primers for TCR Vbeta segments and 13 reverse primers for TCR Jbeta segments. A multiplex PCR assay on genomic DNA amplified the CDR3 region of rearranged TCR beta genes. On the Illumina HiSeq System, the amplified TCR beta libraries were sequenced as 87-base-pair reads. As for the original processing: A later analysis counted some 80 million unique TCR beta chains across the 666 repertoires, and some 11 million of these chains were shared by at least two donors. A nearest-neighbor algorithm error-corrected the raw reads and collapsed the reads into unique sequences, merging closely related sequences to remove PCR and sequencing errors. To assign V, D and J gene segments, CDR3 sequences were aligned to IMGT reference sequences. For a sequence to be retained, at least a six-nucleotide match to both a V gene segment and a J gene segment was required. A rearrangement counted as productive if the CDR3 had no stop codons and remained in frame with V and J, and every other rearrangement counted as non-productive. Following IMGT convention, CDR3 was defined as the stretch from the second conserved V-encoded cysteine up to the conserved J-encoded phenylalanine. The earlier analysis of fewer than 700 of the donors excluded sequences that lacked an unambiguous match to a single V gene segment. An earlier analysis of fewer than 750 of the donors classified V segments as functional when productive rearrangements were above 56.7% and as segregating when the standard deviation between donors was above 5%. A statistical classification framework was built for diagnosing cytomegalovirus status from the catalog of TCR beta chain sequences. In a later analysis, V and J genes were assigned by comparing TCR nucleotide sequences against IMGT/GENE-DB human TR gene sequences. Using the TCRdist pipeline, a later analysis assigned CDR3 sequences along with most-parsimonious VDJ recombination scenarios. A later analysis defined each TCR beta chain by its CDR3 amino acid sequence plus V-gene family, and excluded reads lacking a unique V-gene family. As a way to deal with suspected cross-contamination and a sequencing artifact, a later analysis dropped roughly 600 nucleotide sequences that were highly shared and had low generation probability. In a later analysis, a clonal expansion index was calculated for each public chain from normalized within-repertoire ranks of inferred template counts. A later analysis computed generation probabilities with a VDJ recombination model fitted to out-of-frame rearrangements, and checked the results against IGoR. Hypergeometric tests were used in a later analysis to score TCR-TCR, TCR-HLA and TCR-CMV co-occurrence, with a repertoire-size bias correction applied to the TCR pairs. False discovery rates were estimated in a later analysis by permuting HLA or CMV assignments 20 times. In a later analysis, co-occurring TCRs were grouped using DBSCAN, and TCRdist sequence similarity was added for clustering within HLA-allele-positive subsets. Repertoires with fewer than 30,000 or more than 120,000 public chains were left out of co-occurrence clustering, as were five repertoires with anomalous nucleotide sharing. Imported from immuneACCESS, the table was reduced by TCRdb to in-frame sequences with V and J called. These copies leave out some clones; in studies compared against another copy, an unresolved V gene accounts for under half, and the cause of the remainder is not known. Clone size and the V and J calls come from that table; the DNA yielded D and trimming. Within this sample are approximately 190,000 clones, with 78% of them counted one time only. Together, the top ten hold 14% of the sample.

Summary of the overall study and its limitations: According to a later analysis, TCR association rates differed among HLA loci, with DRB1 alleles showing the most associated TCRs and HLA-C alleles showing the fewest. In a later analysis, HLA-associated TCR beta chains showed more clonal expansion and lower generation probabilities than non-associated chains that were equally common. Roughly uniform sequencing depth across donors was assumed in presence/absence analyses, although this assumption may not hold. Specific HLA alleles were associated with over 15,000 TCR beta sequences at a false discovery rate of 0.05 in a later analysis. In an earlier analysis of approximately 590 of the donors, most TCR beta V segments were observed in productive rearrangements about 87% or about 30% of the time, broadly matching IMGT annotations. The 87-base-pair reads could not distinguish some IMGT-functional V segments, including TRBV6-2 and TRBV6-3, so those segments were excluded. Linkage disequilibrium might explain the correlated functional status among segregating V segments, but an unknown experimental factor could not be excluded. The classifier was reported to diagnose cytomegalovirus status with high specificity and sensitivity in both the original cohort and the validation cohort. Assigning TCR associations to individual alleles was difficult when HLA alleles, especially DR and DQ, strongly co-occurred. Because counts were too low, about 18 rarely observed V segments, including chromosome 9 orphons, were left out of the earlier analysis of approximately 580 of the donors. CMV serostatus was the only immune exposure information available for the cohort. Most CMV-associated TCR beta chains appeared to be HLA-restricted in a later analysis, and the HLA associations seemed to be driven largely by CMV exposure. In this cohort, only TCR beta chains were sequenced, and detectable features were limited by the absence of alpha or paired-chain data. The study gave a list of 150 to 200 TCR beta chains associated with cytomegalovirus. A further reported finding was that TCR beta sequences accurately predicted the HLA-A and HLA-B alleles for most subjects in the first cohort. Across donors, most TCR sequences were observed very rarely, whereas some public TCRs were present in many individuals. According to the authors, the approach could potentially be generalized to other disease states and immunological phenotypes. A later analysis reported that several top co-occurrence clusters appeared linked to parvovirus B19, influenza, CMV and Epstein-Barr virus. HLA typing was unavailable for some donors at each locus, so association tests used only the typed subset. In vitro tests confirmed that a few of the cytomegalovirus-associated TCR beta chains recognize cytomegalovirus antigens. A group of highly shared sequence variants was considered likely to be a technical artifact of the sequencing pipeline. A later genetic analysis reported fewer N-insertions in productive TCRs among donors in an Asian-associated ancestry cluster than the roughly 700-donor mean. V-gene and J-gene trimming of TCR beta chains was associated with a missense DCLRE1C variant in a later genetic analysis, and the association was replicated in an independent cohort.

Sequences MDHEN (CDR1) and SYDVKM (CDR2) are obtained from the germline V gene. V is pruned by 5 bases and J by 7 bases, leaving 9 bases of the junction without a gene match. The CDR3, from cysteine to phenylalanine, totals 15 residues. CDR3 DNA only is kept here, 45 bases in frame from base 1. Source material: PBMCs. This TCR derives from a young woman in good health and CMV-seropositive. The chain couples TRBV28 to TRBJ2-7; the central 12 bases match TRBD1. Read as DNA, the sequence is TGTGCCAGCAGTCCCCCGGGACAGGGGGCGGGGGAGCAGTACTTC. Its translation is CASSPPGQGAGEQYF.